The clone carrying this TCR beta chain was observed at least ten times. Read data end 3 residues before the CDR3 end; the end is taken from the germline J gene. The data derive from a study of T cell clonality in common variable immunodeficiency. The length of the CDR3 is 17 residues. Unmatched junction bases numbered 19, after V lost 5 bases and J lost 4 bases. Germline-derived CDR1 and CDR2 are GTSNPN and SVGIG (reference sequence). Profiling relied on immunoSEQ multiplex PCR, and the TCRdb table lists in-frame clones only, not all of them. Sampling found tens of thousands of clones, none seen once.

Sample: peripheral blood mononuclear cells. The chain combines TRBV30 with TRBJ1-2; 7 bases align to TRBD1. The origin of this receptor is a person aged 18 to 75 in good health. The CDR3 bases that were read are TGTGCCTGGGACAAGGGGGCGCGGGCGGCCCCCCGCTATGGC. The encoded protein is CAWDKGARAAPRYG. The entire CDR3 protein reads CAWDKGARAAPRYGYTF. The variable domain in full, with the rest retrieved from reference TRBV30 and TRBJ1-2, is SQTIHQWPATLVQPVGSPLSLECTVEGTSNPNLYWYRQAAGRGLQLLFYSVGIGQISSEVPQNLSASRPQDRQFILSSKKLLLSDSGFYLCAWDKGARAAPRYGYTFGSGTRLTVV.